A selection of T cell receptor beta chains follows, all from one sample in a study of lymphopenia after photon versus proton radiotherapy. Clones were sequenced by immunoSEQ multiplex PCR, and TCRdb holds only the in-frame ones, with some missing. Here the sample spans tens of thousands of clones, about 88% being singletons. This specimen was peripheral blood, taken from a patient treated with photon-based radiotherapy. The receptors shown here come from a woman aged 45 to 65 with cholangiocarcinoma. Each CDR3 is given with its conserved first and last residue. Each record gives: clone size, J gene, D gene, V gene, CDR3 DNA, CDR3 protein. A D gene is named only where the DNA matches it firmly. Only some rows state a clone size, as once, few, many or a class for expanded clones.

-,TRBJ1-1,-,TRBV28,TGTGCCAGCAGCCGGCTCATGCAGGGTGAAACTGAAGCTTTCTTT,CASSRLMQGETEAFF
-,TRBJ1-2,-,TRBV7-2,TGTGCCAGCACCCTAGAGAGGGCCTATGGCTACACCTTC,CASTLERAYGYTF
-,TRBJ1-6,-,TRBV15,TGTGCCACCAGCAGCGGGACCAGGGATTCACCCCTCCACTTT,CATSSGTRDSPLHF
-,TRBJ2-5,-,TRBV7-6,TGTGCCAGCAGCTTAGTTGGGGGTTTAGAGACCCAGTACTTC,CASSLVGGLETQYF
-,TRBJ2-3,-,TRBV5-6,TGTGCCAGCAGCTTGAGGCAACTGACAGATACGCAGTATTTT,CASSLRQLTDTQYF
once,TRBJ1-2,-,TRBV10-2,TGCGCCAGCAGTGATTTAGCCATCACGTACAGGGTGGGAAACTATGGCTACACCTTC,CASSDLAITYRVGNYGYTF
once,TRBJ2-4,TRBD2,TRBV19,TGTGCCAGTGGGGGGGGGACCGGCTCCCTGGGACTAGCCAAAAACATTCAGTACTTC,CASGGGTGSLGLAKNIQYF
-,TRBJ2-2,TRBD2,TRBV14,TGTGCCAGCAGCCAAGTTTGGCTAGCGGGGAACACCGGGGAGCTGTTTTTT,CASSQVWLAGNTGELFF
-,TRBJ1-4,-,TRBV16,TGTGCCAGCAGCCAACCGGGACGAATCCGATCGGGTGAAAAACTGTTTTTT,CASSQPGRIRSGEKLFF
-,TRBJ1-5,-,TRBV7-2,TGTGCCAGCACCGTCTCGGGGGGCCATCAGCCCCAGCATTTT,CASTVSGGHQPQHF
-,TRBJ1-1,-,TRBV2,TGTGCCAGCCGAGTCAAGGAGGCTTTCTTT,CASRVKEAFF
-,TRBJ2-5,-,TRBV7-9,TGTGCCAGCAGCTTTCCGACGTGGGAGACCCAGTACTTC,CASSFPTWETQYF
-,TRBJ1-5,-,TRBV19,TGTGCCAGTAGTGCTCTGACCGGGGGAGGGCAGCCCCAGCATTTT,CASSALTGGGQPQHF
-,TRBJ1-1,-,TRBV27,TGTGCCAGCAACTCCTTGCGTCTGGGGCTGGGCACTGAAGCTTTCTTT,CASNSLRLGLGTEAFF
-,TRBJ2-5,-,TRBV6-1,TGTGCCAGCAGTGAAGTGGTGACCCAGTACTTC,CASSEVVTQYF
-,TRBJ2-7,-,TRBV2,TGTGCCAGCAGGGAAAATAACGCCCCCCCCCACGAGCAGTACTTC,CASRENNAPPHEQYF
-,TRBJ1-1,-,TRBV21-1,TGTGCCAGCACCCATAAAGTGGGTCGCTTTGCTTTCTTT,CASTHKVGRFAFF
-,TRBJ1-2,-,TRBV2,TGTGCCAGCAGTGAGGACGGAGACTATGGCTACACCTTC,CASSEDGDYGYTF
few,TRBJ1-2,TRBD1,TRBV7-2,TGTGCCAGCAGCTCACACCGGGACAGGGGGCAGGGCTACACCTTC,CASSSHRDRGQGYTF
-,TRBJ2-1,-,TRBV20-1,TGCGGGGTCCCCTCCTACAATGAGCAGTTCTTC,CGVPSYNEQFF
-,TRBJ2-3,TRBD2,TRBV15,TGTGCCACCAGCAGAGTAGCGGGTGCGCAGTATTTT,CATSRVAGAQYF
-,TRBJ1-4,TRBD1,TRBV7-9,TGTGCCAGCAGCATGGGACAGGTAGTTAATGAAAAACTGTTTTTT,CASSMGQVVNEKLFF
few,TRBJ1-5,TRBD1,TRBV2,TGTGCCAGCAGCCTTGGGACAGACCAGCCCCAGCATTTT,CASSLGTDQPQHF
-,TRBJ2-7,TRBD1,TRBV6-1,TGTGCCAGCAGTGATAGGGACAGGATCGCCTACGAGCAGTACTTC,CASSDRDRIAYEQYF
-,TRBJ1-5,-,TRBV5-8,TGTGCCAGCGGCCCGTGGGAGGGTGGAGTTCAGCCCCAGCATTTT,CASGPWEGGVQPQHF
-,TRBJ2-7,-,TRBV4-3,TGCGCCAGCAGCCAAGATTTCGGGGAGTCCTACGAGCAGTACTTC,CASSQDFGESYEQYF
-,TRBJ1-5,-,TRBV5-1,TGCGCCAGCAGCACCGACGACAGGTCGGGACAGCCCCAGCATTTT,CASSTDDRSGQPQHF
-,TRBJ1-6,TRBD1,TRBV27,TGTGCCAGCAGTTTATCGACAGGGGGGTATAATTCACCCCTCCACTTT,CASSLSTGGYNSPLHF
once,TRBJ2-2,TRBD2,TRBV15,TGTGCCACCAGCAATCAGCGGGGGGACACCGGGGAGCTGTTTTTT,CATSNQRGDTGELFF
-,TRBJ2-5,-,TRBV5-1,TGCGCCAGCAGCTGGGGAACAGCTCAAGAGACCCAGTACTTC,CASSWGTAQETQYF
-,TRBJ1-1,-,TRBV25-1,TGTGCCAGCAGTGAATCGTGGGGTGGTGCTGAAGCTTTCTTT,CASSESWGGAEAFF
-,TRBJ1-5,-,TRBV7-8,TGTGCCAGCAGCTTAGCGCCGGGCCGGTCGGATAGCAATCAGCCCCAGCATTTT,CASSLAPGRSDSNQPQHF
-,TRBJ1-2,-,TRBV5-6,TGTGCCAGCAGCCCCAGGCGCGGGGGGGGCTACACCTTC,CASSPRRGGGYTF
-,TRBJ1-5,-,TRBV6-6,TGTGCCAGCACCGACCGACTTGACAGCAATCAGCCCCAGCATTTT,CASTDRLDSNQPQHF
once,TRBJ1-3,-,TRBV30,TGTGCCTGGGGGAGGGGCTCCTCTGGAAACACCATATATTTT,CAWGRGSSGNTIYF
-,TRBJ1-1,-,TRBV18,TGTGCCAGCTCACCAGTGCCAACGGCGGACACTGAAGCTTTCTTT,CASSPVPTADTEAFF
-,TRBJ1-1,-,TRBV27,TGTGCCAGCAGTCCCCGTCTCCAGGCCACTGAAGCTTTCTTT,CASSPRLQATEAFF
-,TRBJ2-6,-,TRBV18,TGTGCCAGCTCACCACCCCTTGGGATCAGGGCTGGGGCCAACGTCCTGACTTTC,CASSPPLGIRAGANVLTF
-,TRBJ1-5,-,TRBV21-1,TGTGCCAGCAGCAAAATGGGGACAGTCTCTTTCAAGGGAGATAATCAGCCCCAGCATTTT,CASSKMGTVSFKGDNQPQHF
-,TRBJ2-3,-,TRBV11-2,TGTGCCAGCAGCTTAATTCGGCCAGAAGGCTCAGATACGCAGTATTTT,CASSLIRPEGSDTQYF
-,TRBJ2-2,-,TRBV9,TGTGCCAGCAGCGTAGAGATTTTCTGGAGCACCGGGGAGCTGTTTTTT,CASSVEIFWSTGELFF
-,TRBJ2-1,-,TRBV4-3,TGCGCCAGCAGCCAAGAAGGAGGGCTTAGGGGACCATACAATGAGCAGTTCTTC,CASSQEGGLRGPYNEQFF
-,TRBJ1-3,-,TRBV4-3,TGCGCCAGCAGCCAGGGACGGGGGCAAGGAAACACCATATATTTT,CASSQGRGQGNTIYF
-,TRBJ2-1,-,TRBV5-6,TGTGCCAGCAGTGGGCTAGGGGCAAGCTCCTACAATGAGCAGTTCTTC,CASSGLGASSYNEQFF
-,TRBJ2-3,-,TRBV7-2,TGTGCCAGCAGCTTAGGTCCGGGGGCAGGAGATACGCAGTATTTT,CASSLGPGAGDTQYF
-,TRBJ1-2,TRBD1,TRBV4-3,TGCGCCAGCAGCCAAGAGGGGGACAGGGGATATGGCTACACCTTC,CASSQEGDRGYGYTF
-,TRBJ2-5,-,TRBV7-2,TGTGCCAGCAGCTTATCCACAGGGCCCCAAGAGACCCAGTACTTC,CASSLSTGPQETQYF
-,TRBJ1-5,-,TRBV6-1,TGTGCCAGCAATGATAGGGGTCGGGGTCAGCCCCAGCATTTT,CASNDRGRGQPQHF
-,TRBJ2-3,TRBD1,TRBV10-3,TGTGCCATCAGGCTGGGACAGGGGAGTATGGATACGCAGTATTTT,CAIRLGQGSMDTQYF
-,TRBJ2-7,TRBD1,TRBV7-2,TGTGCCAGCAGCCCCAGACCCCGGGACAGGGTAAGGGAGCAGTACTTC,CASSPRPRDRVREQYF
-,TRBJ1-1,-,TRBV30,TGTGCCTGGAGTAAGGGATTGAACACTGAAGCTTTCTTT,CAWSKGLNTEAFF
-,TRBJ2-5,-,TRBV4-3,TGCGCCAGCAGCCAATTTGCCCAGGGGACCCATGGGGAGACCCAGTACTTC,CASSQFAQGTHGETQYF
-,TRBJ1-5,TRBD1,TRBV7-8,TGTGCCAGCAGCTTAGCGAGGGCAGGGGGTCAGCCCCAGCATTTT,CASSLARAGGQPQHF
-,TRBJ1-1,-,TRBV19,TGTGCCAGTAAGGGCATGGACGCCAACCCACAGAACACTGAAGCTTTCTTT,CASKGMDANPQNTEAFF
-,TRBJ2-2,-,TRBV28,TGTGCCAGCAGTTTTGGGCAGGACGAGGAGCTGTTTTTT,CASSFGQDEELFF
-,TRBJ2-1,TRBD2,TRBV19,TGTGCCAGTACCCTGGGACTAGCGGTAAACGAGCAGTTCTTC,CASTLGLAVNEQFF
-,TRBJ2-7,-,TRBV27,TGTGCCAGCAGTTTTTCACATTCCTACGAGCAGTACTTC,CASSFSHSYEQYF
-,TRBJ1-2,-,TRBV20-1,TGCAGTGCTAGAGACCTGGGTGGCTACACCTTC,CSARDLGGYTF
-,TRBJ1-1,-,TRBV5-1,TGCGCCAGCAGAAGGGGAGTCGGGGACACTGAAGCTTTCTTT,CASRRGVGDTEAFF